This T cell receptor (beta chain) derives from a study of blood T cell repertoires in COVID-19. Background on the study: Nucleic acid was either cDNA or gDNA, and it came from T cells, B-cell-depleted T cells, or PBMCs.

The repertoire was sequenced with immunoSEQ multiplex PCR; TCRdb's copy has only in-frame clones and lacks some. Altogether 60,000 to 85,000 clones are present, roughly 90% being singletons, with the ten largest covering 7.3%. Seattle-derived patients entered the study during active infection and were followed longitudinally. This CDR3 is 13 amino acids long. Germline CDR1 and CDR2: MNHNY and SVGAGI (reference sequence). The V and J ends lost 2 bases and 9 bases respectively, with 8 bases between them. Sequencing was done on a sample of peripheral blood. The source is a man aged 35-49 years with COVID-19, enrolled during active disease. The chain carries TRBV6-6 and TRBJ1-6, with a tentative D call TRBD1 (5 bases). This CDR3 reads CASSYGQGSPLHF. The CDR3 DNA is TGTGCCAGCAGTTACGGCCAGGGTTCACCCCTCCACTTT.